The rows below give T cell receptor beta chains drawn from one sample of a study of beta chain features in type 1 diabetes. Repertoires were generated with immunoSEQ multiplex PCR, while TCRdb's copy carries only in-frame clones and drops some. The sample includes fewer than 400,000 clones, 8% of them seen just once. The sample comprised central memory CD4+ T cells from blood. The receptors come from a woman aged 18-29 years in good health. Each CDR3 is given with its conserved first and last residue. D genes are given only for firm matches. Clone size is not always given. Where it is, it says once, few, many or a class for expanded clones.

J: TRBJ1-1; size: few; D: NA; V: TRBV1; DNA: TGCACCGGCGGGACAGGGGGGAGGGTGAACACTGAAGCTTTCTTT; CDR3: CTGGTGGRVNTEAFF
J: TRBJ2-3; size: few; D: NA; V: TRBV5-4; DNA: TGTGCCAGCAGCTTGGCAGGGCCGGCAGATACGCAGTATTTT; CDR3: CASSLAGPADTQYF
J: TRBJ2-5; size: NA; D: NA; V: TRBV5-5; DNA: TGTGCCAGCACAATGACGGGCTCTCTTGGGGGGACCCAGTACTTC; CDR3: CASTMTGSLGGTQYF
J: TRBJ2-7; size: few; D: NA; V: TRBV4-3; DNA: TGCGCCAGCAGCCAAGATCTTAACAGGGCCTACGAGCAGTACTTC; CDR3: CASSQDLNRAYEQYF
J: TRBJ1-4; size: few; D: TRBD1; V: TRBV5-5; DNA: TGTGCCAGCAGCTTATTCGCCGGGACAGTTAATGAAAAACTGTTTTTT; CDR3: CASSLFAGTVNEKLFF
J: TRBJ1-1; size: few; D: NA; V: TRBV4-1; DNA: TGCGCCAGCAGCCAAGCTTGGCGGGACACTGAAGCTTTCTTT; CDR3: CASSQAWRDTEAFF
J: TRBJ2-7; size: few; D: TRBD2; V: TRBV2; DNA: TGTGCCAGCAGTCTGGGACTAGCGGGTCAGTACTTC; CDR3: CASSLGLAGQYF
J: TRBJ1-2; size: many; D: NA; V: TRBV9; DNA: TGTGCCAGCAGCGTATCCTCCAGGGAGGCTGGCTACACCTTC; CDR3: CASSVSSREAGYTF
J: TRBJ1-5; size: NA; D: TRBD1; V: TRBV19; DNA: TGTGCCAGTAGTATAGAAGGACAGGGGAATCAGCCCCAGCATTTT; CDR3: CASSIEGQGNQPQHF
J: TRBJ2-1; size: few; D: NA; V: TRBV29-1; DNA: TGCAGCGTTGAAGATCGGGTGGGGTCCTACAATGAGCAGTTCTTC; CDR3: CSVEDRVGSYNEQFF
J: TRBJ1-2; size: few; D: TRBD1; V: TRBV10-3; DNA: TGTGCCATCAGGCCCGGGACAGGGGATGGCTACACCTTC; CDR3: CAIRPGTGDGYTF
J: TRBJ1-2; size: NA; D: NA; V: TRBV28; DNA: TGTGCCAGCAGTTCGCAGGGTGCTAACTATGGCTACACCTTC; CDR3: CASSSQGANYGYTF
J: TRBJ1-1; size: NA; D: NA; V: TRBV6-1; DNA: TGTGCCAGCGCGCGAGGGAACAAGAACACTGAAGCTTTCTTT; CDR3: CASARGNKNTEAFF
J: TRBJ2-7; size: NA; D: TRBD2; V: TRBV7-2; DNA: TGTGCCAGCAGCTTGCAGCGGGAGGGCCCCCACGAGCAGTACTTC; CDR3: CASSLQREGPHEQYF
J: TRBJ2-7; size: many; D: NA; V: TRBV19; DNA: TGTGCCAGTAGTTCGCCCGGGGGAGACGAGCAGTACTTC; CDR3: CASSSPGGDEQYF
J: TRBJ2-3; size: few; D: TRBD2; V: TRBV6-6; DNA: TGTGCCAGCACCCAGACTAGCGGGAGTCGTACAGATACGCAGTATTTT; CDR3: CASTQTSGSRTDTQYF
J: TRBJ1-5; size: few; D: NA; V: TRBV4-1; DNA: TGCGCCAGCAGCCAAGAGCGGGCCCTAAGGGTTCAGCCCCAGCATTTT; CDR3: CASSQERALRVQPQHF
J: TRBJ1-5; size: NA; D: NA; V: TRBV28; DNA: TGTGCCAGCAGTTCTACCGCCCGGGCCCTCCAGGACCAGCATTTT; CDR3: CASSSTARALQDQHF
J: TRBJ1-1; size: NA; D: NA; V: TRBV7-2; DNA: TGTGCCAGCAGCATGGGTAGGGTACCGAACACTGAAGCTTTCTTT; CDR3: CASSMGRVPNTEAFF
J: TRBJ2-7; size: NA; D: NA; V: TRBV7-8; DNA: TGTGCCAGCAGCACCCGTCCCGATAGTGACGAGCAGTACTTC; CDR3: CASSTRPDSDEQYF
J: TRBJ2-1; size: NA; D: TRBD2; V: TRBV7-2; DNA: TGTGCCAGCAGCCCCGGGGGGACTAGCCGGGGAGTGGGTGAGCAGTTCTTC; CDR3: CASSPGGTSRGVGEQFF
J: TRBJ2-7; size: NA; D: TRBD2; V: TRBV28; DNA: TGTGCCAGCAGTTTTACGGCGGGAGACTACGAGCAGTACTTC; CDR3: CASSFTAGDYEQYF
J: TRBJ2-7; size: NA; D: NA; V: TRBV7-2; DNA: TGTGCCAGCAGCGCAGCCCCCTTTGGTCTGGACGAGCAGTACTTC; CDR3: CASSAAPFGLDEQYF
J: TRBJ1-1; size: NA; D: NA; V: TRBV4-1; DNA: TGCGCCAGCAGCCAGGGGAATTTGGGTGAAGCTTTCTTT; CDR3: CASSQGNLGEAFF
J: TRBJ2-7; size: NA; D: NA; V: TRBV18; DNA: TGTGCCAGCTCACCTAACCTACAACTTTCAGGGAGACACGACGAGCAGTACTTC; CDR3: CASSPNLQLSGRHDEQYF
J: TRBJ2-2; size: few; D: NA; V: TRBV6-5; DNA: TGTGCCAGCAGTCTACGGACAGTTCGGTCCGGGGAGCTGTTTTTT; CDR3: CASSLRTVRSGELFF
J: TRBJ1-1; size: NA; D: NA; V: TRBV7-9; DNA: TGTGCCAGCAGTTTTCATATCCAGGGGAGCACTGAAGCTTTCTTT; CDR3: CASSFHIQGSTEAFF
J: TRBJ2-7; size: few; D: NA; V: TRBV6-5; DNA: TGTGCCAGCAGTTATGTAACGGCCCCTTCCTACGAGCAGTACTTC; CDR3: CASSYVTAPSYEQYF
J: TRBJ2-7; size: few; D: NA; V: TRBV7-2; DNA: TGTGCCAGCAGCTCCGGGGACTTGCATAGCGAGCAGTACTTC; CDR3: CASSSGDLHSEQYF
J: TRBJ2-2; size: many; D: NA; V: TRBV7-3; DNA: TGTGCCAGCAGCTTGGCAGGGAACACCGGGGAGCTGTTTTTT; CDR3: CASSLAGNTGELFF
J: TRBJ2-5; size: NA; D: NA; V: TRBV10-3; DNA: TGTGCCATCAGGGGCCAGGGGGGCCAAGAGACCCAGTACTTC; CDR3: CAIRGQGGQETQYF
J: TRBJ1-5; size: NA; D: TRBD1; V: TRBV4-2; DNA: TGTGCCAGCAGCCAAGAGGACAGGCGCAATCAGCCCCAGCATTTT; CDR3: CASSQEDRRNQPQHF
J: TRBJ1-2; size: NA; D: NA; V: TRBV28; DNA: TGTGCCAGCAGTTACCAGGGGTCTAACTATGGCTACACCTTC; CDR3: CASSYQGSNYGYTF